Listed below are T cell receptor beta chains from one sample, sequenced in a study of prognosis after radiotherapy for stage I lung cancer. TCRdb ran MiXCR on the multiplex PCR reads and lists one entry per CDR3 protein. This table has 8,000 to 9,000 distinct CDR3 sequences, around 62% appearing once. Sequences were derived from PBMCs, sampled before or after stereotactic body radiation therapy (not recorded which). The receptor source for this set is a donor aged 50 or older with non-small cell lung cancer. Both conserved end residues are part of each CDR3. D genes are given only for firm matches. The size entry is marked missing in some rows and otherwise reads once, few, many or a size class.

clone size	D gene	V gene	J gene	CDR3 protein	CDR3 DNA
-	-	TRBV24-1	TRBJ2-1	CATSHQIGNEQFF	TGTGCCACCAGTCACCAGATCGGTAATGAGCAGTTCTTC
-	-	TRBV6-1	TRBJ2-7	CASSTDSWSYEHYF	TGTGCCAGCAGTACCGATTCCTGGTCCTACGAGCATTACTTC
many	TRBD2	TRBV27	TRBJ2-3	CASSSLAVTSTDTQYF	TGTGCCAGCAGCTCCCTAGCGGTAACTAGCACAGATACGCAGTATTTT
-	-	TRBV18	TRBJ1-1	CASSPQGLGIEAFF	TGTGCCAGCTCACCCCAGGGGTTAGGCATAGAAGCTTTCTTT
-	-	TRBV20-1	TRBJ2-7	CSARAMDEQYF	TGCAGTGCTAGGGCCATGGACGAGCAGTACTTC
many	-	TRBV10-2	TRBJ1-5	CASSESATAISNQPQHF	TGCGCCAGCAGTGAGTCTGCGACAGCGATTAGCAATCAGCCCCAGCATTTT
-	-	TRBV19	TRBJ1-4	CASTPQISADSTNEKLFF	TGTGCCAGTACCCCCCAGATTTCAGCAGACTCAACTAATGAAAAACTGTTTTTT
-	-	TRBV6-9	TRBJ1-2	CASSSPGRDYGYTF	TGTGCCAGCAGTTCCCCAGGGAGGGACTATGGCTACACCTTC
-	-	TRBV6-2/TRBV6-3	TRBJ1-1	CASIYTWEGTEAFF	TGTGCCAGCATTTACACTTGGGAAGGGACTGAAGCTTTCTTT
medium-sized	TRBD2	TRBV30	TRBJ2-2	CTMGGRTNTGELFF	TGTACTATGGGGGGGAGAACGAACACCGGGGAGCTGTTTTTT
many	TRBD2	TRBV29-1	TRBJ2-5	CSVRGGQETQYF	TGCAGCGTTCGGGGGGGCCAAGAGACCCAGTACTTC
-	-	TRBV12-3/TRBV12-4	TRBJ1-2	CASSLWSGPSNGYTF	TGTGCCAGCAGTTTATGGTCAGGCCCTTCCAATGGCTACACCTTC
medium-sized	-	TRBV20-1	TRBJ1-1	CSASYQLEAFF	TGCAGTGCTTCCTATCAACTTGAAGCTTTCTTT
-	TRBD2	TRBV6-2/TRBV6-3	TRBJ2-7	CVAGREHEQYF	TGTGTTGCGGGGCGGGAGCACGAGCAGTACTTC
medium-sized	-	TRBV6-1	TRBJ1-1	CASRERGDTEAFF	TGTGCCAGCAGGGAGAGGGGGGACACTGAAGCTTTCTTT
medium-sized	TRBD1	TRBV6-5	TRBJ2-4	CASSYPGQKNIQYF	TGTGCCAGCAGTTACCCGGGACAGAAAAACATTCAGTACTTC
-	-	TRBV6-2/TRBV6-3	TRBJ2-7	CTSTTRQVYEQYF	TGTACCAGCACCACCAGACAGGTCTACGAGCAGTACTTC
-	-	TRBV6-1	TRBJ1-3	CASSQQYPGHSGNTIYF	TGTGCCAGCAGTCAGCAGTATCCCGGGCACTCTGGAAACACCATATATTTT
medium-sized	-	TRBV28	TRBJ1-5	CASKLQHRGNQPQHF	TGTGCCAGCAAACTACAGCATCGGGGCAATCAGCCCCAGCATTTT
-	-	TRBV12-3/TRBV12-4	TRBJ1-6	CASFRQGRSPLHF	TGTGCCAGCTTTCGGCAGGGACGCTCACCCCTCCACTTT
large	-	TRBV6-2/TRBV6-3	TRBJ1-2	CASRRERWGYTF	TGTGCCAGCAGGAGGGAACGTTGGGGCTACACCTTC
once	TRBD2	TRBV24-1	TRBJ2-1	CATSDTTGLAGGDEQFF	TGTGCCACTAGCGATACTACGGGACTAGCGGGAGGAGATGAGCAGTTCTTC
-	-	TRBV12-3/TRBV12-4	TRBJ1-2	CASSTSLGGAYGYTF	TGTGCCAGCAGTACCTCTTTGGGGGGGGCCTATGGCTACACCTTC
-	TRBD2	TRBV6-2/TRBV6-3	TRBJ2-1	CASSIGASGNNEQFF	TGTGCCAGCAGTATCGGAGCTAGCGGCAACAATGAGCAGTTCTTC
-	TRBD2	TRBV10-3	TRBJ2-7	CAISGSGGPYEQYF	TGTGCCATCAGTGGTAGCGGGGGACCCTACGAGCAGTACTTC
medium-sized	TRBD1	TRBV6-5	TRBJ1-5	CASSYSRQGENQPQHF	TGTGCCAGCAGTTACTCCAGACAGGGGGAAAATCAGCCCCAGCATTTT
-	-	TRBV6-2/TRBV6-3	TRBJ1-1	CASSEGRAPRLDTEALF	TGTGCCAGCAGTGAAGGCCGGGCCCCTAGACTGGACACTGAAGCTTTGTTT
-	TRBD2	TRBV24-1	TRBJ2-1	CATINTTGLAVVNEQFF	TGTGCCACTATCAATACTACGGGACTAGCGGTAGTCAATGAGCAGTTCTTC
-	TRBD1	TRBV2	TRBJ2-5	CASRKRTGRGETQYF	TGTGCCAGCAGGAAACGGACAGGCCGGGGAGAGACCCAGTACTTC
medium-sized	-	TRBV5-8	TRBJ2-7	CASSSLQGDEQYF	TGTGCCAGCAGCTCCTTACAGGGAGACGAGCAGTACTTC
once	TRBD2	TRBV19	TRBJ2-5	CASNLGGNHQETQYF	TGTGCCAGTAACCTGGGGGGGAACCACCAAGAGACACAGTACTTC
-	-	TRBV9	TRBJ2-7	CASSLASWSPYEQYF	TGTGCCAGCAGCTTGGCTAGCTGGTCCCCCTACGAGCAGTACTTC
medium-sized	-	TRBV2	TRBJ2-1	CASTEQALNEQFF	TGTGCCAGCACCGAGCAGGCCCTCAATGAGCAGTTCTTC
-	-	TRBV11-2	TRBJ2-2	CASSLLWARNTGELFF	TGTGCCAGCAGCCTTCTTTGGGCTCGGAACACCGGGGAGCTGTTTTTT
many	TRBD2	TRBV20-1	TRBJ2-5	CSARDASGSRETQYF	TGCAGTGCTAGAGACGCCAGCGGGAGTCGCGAGACCCAGTACTTC
many	TRBD1	TRBV4-1	TRBJ1-5	CASSQVGQGPRPQHF	TGCGCCAGCAGCCAAGTGGGACAGGGTCCCAGACCCCAGCATTTT
-	-	TRBV9	TRBJ1-5	CASSASTGPQPQHF	TGTGCCAGCAGCGCCTCCACCGGTCCCCAGCCCCAGCATTTT
many	-	TRBV5-5	TRBJ2-6	CASSLVGTPSGANVLTF	TGTGCCAGCAGCTTGGTTGGCACGCCCTCTGGGGCCAACGTCCTGACTTTC
-	-	TRBV7-8	TRBJ1-3	CASSGLPGNTIYF	TGTGCCAGCAGCGGACTACCTGGAAACACCATATATTTT
medium-sized	-	TRBV7-6	TRBJ2-5	CASSSTRGMETQYF	TGTGCCAGCAGCTCAACTAGAGGGATGGAGACCCAGTACTTC
-	-	TRBV6-2/TRBV6-3	TRBJ1-3	CASSSGTTSGNTIYF	TGTGCCAGCAGTAGTGGGACAACGTCTGGAAACACCATATATTTT
-	-	TRBV6-1	TRBJ1-6	CASIEGSYNSPLHF	TGTGCCAGCATAGAGGGTAGCTATAATTCACCCCTCCACTTT
many	-	TRBV7-9	TRBJ2-3	CAGGNPPTDTQYF	TGTGCCGGGGGTAACCCCCCCACAGATACGCAGTATTTT
-	TRBD1	TRBV20-1	TRBJ2-1	CRDRGLEEQFF	TGCAGGGACAGGGGGCTGGAAGAGCAGTTCTTC
many	TRBD2	TRBV5-4	TRBJ2-1	CASSPGLAGTPYNEQFF	TGTGCCAGCAGCCCCGGACTAGCGGGAACCCCATACAATGAGCAGTTCTTC